The sequence of this T cell receptor (beta chain) was determined in a study of T cell changes during pregnancy in multiple sclerosis. Clones were sequenced by immunoSEQ multiplex PCR, and TCRdb holds only the in-frame ones, with some missing. The table has roughly 110,000 clones, around 92% seen once; the top ten hold less than 0.85%. This CDR3 spans 15 amino acids. Germline loops: CDR1 SGDLS, CDR2 YYNGEE. V lost 2 bases and J lost 4; bases outside the gene matches: 1. Sequencing was performed on peripheral blood, taken in the third trimester of pregnancy. This chain connects TRBV9 to TRBJ2-5, with 14 bases matching TRBD2. This receptor was taken from a female donor in good health, enrolled as a control in a pregnancy study. The CDR3 nucleotides read TGTGCCAGCAGCGTGGGGACTAGCGGGGGAGAGACCCAGTACTTC. This encodes CASSVGTSGGETQYF.